Below are 15 T cell receptor beta chains sequenced from a single sample in a study of CD4 T cells in relation to SARS-CoV-2 and coronaviruses (dated by TCRdb to the early 2020s). CD4+ T cells from unexposed donors were collected before the COVID-19 pandemic (2011-2018). After less than 13 days of culture, CD4+ T cells were isolated with the EasySep CD4+ T cell isolation kit. The library relied on the immunoSEQ multiplex PCR assay. Sourced from immuneACCESS, this table was stored by TCRdb with only in-frame sequences that have V and J called. A share of the clones is absent; for the studies checked, an unresolved V gene accounts for under half, and the remainder has no known explanation. The sample profile shows around 22,000 clones; over 75% of them were found once. The ten largest clones take up roughly a sixth of the sample. For these receptors, no antigen is known. Material: CD4+ T cells from PBMCs, cultured in vitro. The receptors shown here come from a human donor in good health.

This clone was seen only a few times. The CDR3 nucleotides read TGTGCCTGGATAAGCGTCTCGGGTGAGCAGTTCTTC. It encodes CAWISVSGEQFF. The genes are TRBV30 and TRBJ2-1; D is undetermined. This CDR3 is 12 amino acids long. The germline CDR1 and CDR2 sequences are GTSNPN and SVGIG (reference sequence). Between the trimmed V and J ends, which lost 4 bases and 9 bases, there was a span of 13 bases.

This clone was recorded a few times. The gene calls are TRBV7-9 and TRBJ1-1; no clear D. Deletions cut 4 bases from V and 3 bases from J, with 9 bases between. The CDR3 covers 13 residues. Germline CDR1 and CDR2: SEHNR and FQNEAQ (reference sequence). CDR3 region: CASSYRRDTEAFF. The CDR3 region has the DNA TGTGCCAGCAGCTACCGCAGAGACACTGAAGCTTTCTTT.

This clone is classed as medium-sized. V gene TRBV5-1 combines with J gene TRBJ1-5, with 8 bases matching TRBD1. The V and J ends lost 4 bases and 5 bases, in that order; junction bases with no gene match: 2. CDR1 is SGHRS and CDR2 is YFSETQ in the germline V gene. This CDR3 contains 13 residues. This chain's CDR3 is CASSPDRDQPQHF. The CDR3 DNA follows: TGCGCCAGCAGCCCGGACAGGGATCAGCCCCAGCATTTT.

The genes are TRBV6-6 and TRBJ2-3; D gene uncertain. The CDR3 is 12 amino acids. V was shortened by 4 bases and J by 4 bases, with 6 bases between the two germline ends. Germline assignment: CDR1 MNHNY and CDR2 SVGAGI (reference sequence). CDR3 sequence: CASSSTSDTQYF. The CDR3 DNA is TGTGCCAGCAGTTCTACATCAGATACGCAGTATTTT.

This chain uses TRBV5-1 with TRBJ2-6, with no clear D. Between the trimmed V and J ends, which lost 0 bases and 0 bases, there was a span of 7 bases. The CDR3 spans 16 residues. Germline V gene sequence: CDR1 SGHRS, CDR2 YFSETQ. Written as DNA, the CDR3 is TGCGCCAGCAGCTTGGGTATGGTCTCTGGGGCCAACGTCCTGACTTTC. This codes for CASSLGMVSGANVLTF. Using reference TRBV5-1 and TRBJ2-6 for the parts outside the CDR3, the full variable domain is KAGVTQTPRYLIKTRGQQVTLSCSPISGHRSVSWYQQTPGQGLQFLFEYFSETQRNKGNFPGRFSGRQFSNSRSEMNVSTLELGDSALYLCASSLGMVSGANVLTFGAGSRLTVL.

The chain recombines TRBV5-1 with TRBJ2-5; D may be TRBD2 (5 bases). CDR3 size: 16 residues. Per germline, CDR1 SGHRS and CDR2 YFSETQ. The V gene lost 4 bases and the J gene lost 5 bases, with 21 bases spanning the gap. CDR3 DNA: TGCGCCAGCAGCCCTAAACCTCGTGCGGGTAGCGAGACCCAGTACTTC. Translated: CASSPKPRAGSETQYF.

This clone was detected a few times. The chain recombines TRBV28 with TRBJ2-7; D is ambiguous. Trimming took off 3 bases at V and 4 bases at J, with 4 bases between the two ends. This CDR3 is built from 11 residues. Per germline, CDR1 MDHEN and CDR2 SYDVKM. Here the CDR3 DNA reads TGTGCCAGCAGTTTGGGGTACGAGCAGTACTTC. It translates to CASSLGYEQYF.

The chain uses TRBV19 and TRBJ1-2, with D maybe TRBD1 (5 bases). This CDR3 has 15 amino acids. Germline V CDR1 and CDR2: LNHDA, SQIVND (reference sequence). Trimming cost V 7 bases and J 4 bases, with 19 bases left between them. CDR3 protein: CASTQESGTAYGYTF. The CDR3 DNA reads as TGTGCCAGTACCCAGGAGTCCGGGACTGCCTATGGCTACACCTTC.

The CDR3 DNA follows: TGTGCCAGTAGTGCTCGGATAGTCGGAGCGATGAACACTGAAGCTTTCTTT. It translates to CASSARIVGAMNTEAFF. The chain joins TRBV19 to TRBJ1-1; D is uncertain. Germline V gives CDR1 LNHDA, CDR2 SQIVND (reference sequence). V lost 5 bases and J lost 0, with 19 bases in between. The length of the CDR3 is 17 residues.

This clone was recorded only once. This chain connects TRBV28 to TRBJ2-3, with 9 bases aligning to TRBD2. Trimming took 7 bases from V and 5 from J; bases not matched to a gene: 7. CDR1 is MDHEN, CDR2 SYDVKM, per germline. CDR3 size: 14 residues. The CDR3 DNA reads TGTGCCAGCATGGCTAGCGGGAAAATAGATACGCAGTATTTT. This gives the protein CASMASGKIDTQYF.

The chain is built from TRBV10-3 and TRBJ2-5; 8 positions agree with TRBD2. The V gene's germline CDR1 is ENHRY and CDR2 SYGVKD. V shed 2 bases, J shed 0 bases, and the junction held 14 bases outside the gene matches. This CDR3 has 19 residues. The CDR3 DNA reads TGTGCCATCAGTGAGCCTAGAGTTGGGCTAGCGGGCAACCAAGAGACCCAGTACTTC. This translates into CAISEPRVGLAGNQETQYF.

The V and J genes are TRBV6-1 and TRBJ2-5; possible D gene TRBD2, 5 bases. V lost 2 bases and J 11 bases, leaving 12 bases between the germline ends. Germline V lookup: CDR1 MNHNS, CDR2 SASEGT. The CDR3 consists of 12 residues. The CDR3 nucleotides read TGTGCCAGCAGTGAATTTATCGGACTGCAGTACTTC. Translated: CASSEFIGLQYF.

The chain carries TRBV6-5 and TRBJ2-1; D gene uncertain. The germline V and J ends were trimmed by 5 bases and 6 bases, with 8 bases remaining between them. Per germline, CDR1 MNHEY and CDR2 SVGAGI. This CDR3 has 12 residues. CDR3 loop: CASSQVTNEQFF. CDR3 sequence (DNA): TGTGCCAGCAGTCAGGTAACCAATGAGCAGTTCTTC.

The chain couples TRBV27 to TRBJ2-7; 8 bases agree with TRBD2. The CDR3 runs 17 residues. In germline, CDR1 is MNHEY, CDR2 SMNVEV (reference sequence). Unmatched junction bases numbered 15, after V lost 5 bases and J lost 3 bases. Here the CDR3 reads CASSPTPRTSQSYEQYF. CDR3 coding DNA: TGTGCCAGCAGTCCCACTCCCCGGACTAGCCAAAGCTACGAGCAGTACTTC.

V and J are TRBV27 and TRBJ2-5; 7 bases agree with TRBD1. Germline V gene data show CDR1 as MNHEY and CDR2 as SMNVEV (reference sequence). The length of the CDR3 is 14 residues. Trimming took 3 bases from V and 7 from J; bases not matched to a gene: 8. The CDR3 reads CASSFGRGSGTQYF. CDR3 DNA: TGTGCCAGCAGTTTTGGCAGGGGGAGTGGGACCCAGTACTTC.